The 12 T cell receptor beta chains listed next were all sequenced from one sample in a study of CD8 T cells in ankylosing spondylitis. General observations from the study: The study identified a TCR beta motif of roughly eight highly homologous variants that appeared characteristic of ankylosing spondylitis blood.

For these TCRs, the target antigens are not known. TCRdb fed the 5' RACE reads into MiXCR, producing one record per CDR3 protein. The top ten clones hold approximately 0.51% of a sample with about 800,000 distinct CDR3 sequences, about 10% of them seen once. Specimen: blood, either unsorted or a sorted T cell fraction (not recorded which). These TCRs come from a male donor with ankylosing spondylitis.

This clonotype was recorded a few times. The J gene is TRBJ1-6, the V gene TRBV4-3, with D perhaps matching TRBD1 (5 bases). The CDR3 is 15 residues long. V was clipped by 3 bases and J by 10 bases, with 16 bases between them. Germline values: CDR1 LGHNA, CDR2 YSLEER. The CDR3 sequence is CASSQGRTLWSPLHF. The CDR3 nucleotides are TGCGCCAGCAGCCAGGGACGGACGCTCTGGTCACCCCTCCACTTT.

The CDR3 here is CATGQTRAGELFF. The CDR3 DNA reads as TGTGCCACCGGACAGACCAGGGCCGGGGAGCTGTTTTTT. V is TRBV24-1 and J is TRBJ2-2; D is perhaps TRBD1 (6 bases). V lost 9 bases to trimming and J lost 6 bases, with 13 bases between them. The CDR3 runs 13 residues. Germline V gene sequence: CDR1 KGHDR, CDR2 SFDVKD.

A few counts support this clonotype. The J gene is TRBJ2-2, the V gene TRBV7-2, with 8 nucleotides matching TRBD1. Losses at the gene ends were 2 bases for V and 6 bases for J; bases not matched to a gene: 11. This CDR3 region has 17 residues. Germline V gives CDR1 SGHTA, CDR2 FQGNSA. The DNA of the CDR3 is TGTGCCAGCAGCTTAAGTTCCACGTTACAGGGGGCCGGGGAGCTGTTTTTT. Translated: CASSLSSTLQGAGELFF.

This clonotype was seen ten or more times. The chain has TRBV20-1 and TRBJ2-7, with 9 bases identical to TRBD1. The CDR3 length is 14 residues. Germline V gene lookup returns CDR1 DFQATT and CDR2 SNEGSKA (reference sequence). J gave up 5 bases and V 2 bases, and 7 bases lay outside the gene matches. The CDR3 loop is CSARSPRTGDEQYF. In nucleotides, the CDR3 is TGCAGTGCTAGAAGTCCAAGGACAGGGGACGAGCAGTACTTC.

At least ten counts were recorded for this clonotype. The chain links TRBV5-6 to TRBJ1-2, with unresolved D. From germline, CDR1 is SGHDT and CDR2 YYEEEE. The CDR3 sequence is 13 residues long. V shed 0 bases and J shed 5 bases, with 8 bases lying between them. Written as DNA, the CDR3 is TGTGCCAGCAGCTTGGAAAGGGATTATGGCTACACCTTC. Its protein is CASSLERDYGYTF. The full variable domain, its missing parts supplied by reference TRBV5-6 and TRBJ1-2, is DAGVTQSPTHLIKTRGQQVTLRCSPKSGHDTVSWYQQALGQGPQFIFQYYEEEERQRGNFPDRFSGHQFPNYSSELNVNALLLGDSALYLCASSLERDYGYTFGSGTRLTVV.

This clonotype turned up a few times. The rearrangement links TRBV2 to TRBJ2-1; 10 bases match TRBD1. Germline-derived CDR1 and CDR2 are SNHLY and FYNNEI. The CDR3 spans 17 residues. V was pared by 5 bases and J by 7 bases, with 14 bases of the junction left unmatched. CDR3 residues: CASSPNHPGQGSNEQFF. In DNA, the CDR3 is TGTGCCAGCAGTCCAAACCATCCGGGACAGGGGTCGAATGAGCAGTTCTTC.

CDR3 bases: TGCGCCAGCAGCTTGGTCCCGGGGGGACAGAACTATGGCTACACCTTC. Translated: CASSLVPGGQNYGYTF. The rearrangement uses TRBV5-1 and TRBJ1-2; 7 bases match TRBD1. CDR1 is SGHRS, CDR2 YFSETQ, per germline. The CDR3 extends over 16 amino acids. The junction had 7 bases not matched to a gene; V was cut back by 0 bases and J by 2 bases. Together with reference TRBV5-1 and TRBJ1-2, the CDR3 gives the full variable domain: KAGVTQTPRYLIKTRGQQVTLSCSPISGHRSVSWYQQTPGQGLQFLFEYFSETQRNKGNFPGRFSGRQFSNSRSEMNVSTLELGDSALYLCASSLVPGGQNYGYTFGSGTRLTVV.

This clonotype was recorded a few times. The rearrangement uses TRBV5-1 and TRBJ2-1, with D tentatively TRBD1 (7 bases). V lost 4 bases and J lost 3, with 17 bases in between. The germline V gene encodes CDR1 SGHRS and CDR2 YFSETQ. The CDR3 length is 16 residues. The CDR3 DNA follows: TGCGCCAGCAGCCGGACAGGCGGGGAGGTCTACAATGAGCAGTTCTTC. Its protein is CASSRTGGEVYNEQFF.

The V and J genes are TRBV18 and TRBJ1-2, with no clear D. The germline CDR1 and CDR2 sequences are KGHSH and LQKENI. Deletions cut 2 bases from V and 3 bases from J, with 7 bases between. The CDR3 extends over 13 amino acids. This chain's CDR3 is CASSPIPDYGYTF. CDR3 in DNA: TGTGCCAGCTCACCAATCCCGGACTATGGCTACACCTTC.

This clonotype was picked up a small number of times. The chain joins TRBV27 to TRBJ2-2; 9 bases map to TRBD2. From germline, CDR1 is MNHEY and CDR2 SMNVEV (reference sequence). V lost 4 bases to trimming and J lost 4 bases; unmatched junction nucleotides: 7. The CDR3 length is 16 residues. The CDR3 nucleotides read TGTGCCAGCAGTTCCTATAGCGGGAGAGGCACCGGGGAGCTGTTTTTT. This encodes CASSSYSGRGTGELFF.

The chain employs TRBV5-1 and TRBJ2-3; no firm D call. V shed 4 bases and J shed 0 bases, with 9 bases lying between them. Germline values: CDR1 SGHRS, CDR2 YFSETQ. The CDR3 has 14 amino acids. CDR3 bases: TGCGCCAGCAGCCGCGAACTTAGCACAGATACGCAGTATTTT. Its translation is CASSRELSTDTQYF. Full variable domain (rest looked up from reference TRBV5-1 and TRBJ2-3): KAGVTQTPRYLIKTRGQQVTLSCSPISGHRSVSWYQQTPGQGLQFLFEYFSETQRNKGNFPGRFSGRQFSNSRSEMNVSTLELGDSALYLCASSRELSTDTQYFGPGTRLTVL.

The chain uses TRBV20-1 and TRBJ1-3; 8 nucleotides align to TRBD1. V lost 6 bases to trimming and J lost 4 bases; unmatched junction nucleotides: 2. Per germline, CDR1 DFQATT and CDR2 SNEGSKA (reference sequence). The CDR3 extends over 12 amino acids. The CDR3 DNA is TGCAGTGCCCAGGGGGCGGGAAACACCATATATTTT. Its translation: CSAQGAGNTIYF.